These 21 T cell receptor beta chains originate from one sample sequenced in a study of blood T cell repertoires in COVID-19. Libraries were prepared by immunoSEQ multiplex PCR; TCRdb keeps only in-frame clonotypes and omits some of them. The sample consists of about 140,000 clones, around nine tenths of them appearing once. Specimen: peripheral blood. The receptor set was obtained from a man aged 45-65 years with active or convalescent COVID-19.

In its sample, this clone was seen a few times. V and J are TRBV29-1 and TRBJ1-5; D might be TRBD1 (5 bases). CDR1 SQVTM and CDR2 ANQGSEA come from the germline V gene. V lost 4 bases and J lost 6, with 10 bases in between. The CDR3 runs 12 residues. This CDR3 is CSVGGVGQPQHF. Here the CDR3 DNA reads TGCAGCGTTGGGGGGGTGGGTCAGCCCCAGCATTTT.

CDR3: CASTWTGGGNSPLHF. Here the CDR3 DNA reads TGTGCCAGCACCTGGACAGGAGGAGGAAATTCACCCCTCCACTTT. The chain is built from TRBV6-5 and TRBJ1-6; the match to TRBD1 covers 7 bases. CDR3 length: 15 residues. J gave up 7 bases and V 7 bases, and 10 bases lay outside the gene matches. The germline V gene has CDR1 MNHEY and CDR2 SVGAGI.

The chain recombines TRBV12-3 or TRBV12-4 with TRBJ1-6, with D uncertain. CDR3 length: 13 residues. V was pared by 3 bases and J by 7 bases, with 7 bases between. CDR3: CASSLGSNSPLHF. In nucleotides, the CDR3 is TGTGCCAGCAGTTTGGGCAGCAATTCACCCCTCCACTTT.

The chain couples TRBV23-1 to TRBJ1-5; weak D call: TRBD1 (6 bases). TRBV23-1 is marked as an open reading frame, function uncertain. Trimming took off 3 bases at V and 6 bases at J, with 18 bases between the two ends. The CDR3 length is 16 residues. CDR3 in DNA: TGCGCCAGCAGTCAGGGTGGGCAGGGGTTCAGTCAGCCCCAGCATTTT. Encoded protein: CASSQGGQGFSQPQHF.

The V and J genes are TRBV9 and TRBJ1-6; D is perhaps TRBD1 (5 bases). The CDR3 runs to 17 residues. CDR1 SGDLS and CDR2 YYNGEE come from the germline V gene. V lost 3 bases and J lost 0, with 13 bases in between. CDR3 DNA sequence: TGTGCCAGCAGCGAGGGACTCCTAAGCTCCTATAATTCACCCCTCCACTTT. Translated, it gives CASSEGLLSSYNSPLHF.

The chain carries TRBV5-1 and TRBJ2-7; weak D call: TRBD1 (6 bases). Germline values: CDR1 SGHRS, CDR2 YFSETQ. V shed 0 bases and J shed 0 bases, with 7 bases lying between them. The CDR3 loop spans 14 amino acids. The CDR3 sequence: CASSLEGGSYEQYF. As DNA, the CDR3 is TGCGCCAGCAGCTTGGAAGGGGGCTCCTACGAGCAGTACTTC.

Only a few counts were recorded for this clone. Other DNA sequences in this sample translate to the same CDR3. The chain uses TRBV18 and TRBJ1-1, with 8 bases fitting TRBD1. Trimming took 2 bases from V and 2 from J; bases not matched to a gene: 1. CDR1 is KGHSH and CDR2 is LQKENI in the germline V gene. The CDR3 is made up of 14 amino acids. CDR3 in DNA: TGTGCCAGCTCACCAGGGACAGGAAACACTGAAGCTTTCTTT. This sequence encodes CASSPGTGNTEAFF.

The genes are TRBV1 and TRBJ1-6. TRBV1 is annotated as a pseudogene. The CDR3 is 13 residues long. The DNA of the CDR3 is TGCACCAGCAGCTGCTATTTTGATTCACCCCTCCACTTT. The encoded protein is CTSSCYFDSPLHF.

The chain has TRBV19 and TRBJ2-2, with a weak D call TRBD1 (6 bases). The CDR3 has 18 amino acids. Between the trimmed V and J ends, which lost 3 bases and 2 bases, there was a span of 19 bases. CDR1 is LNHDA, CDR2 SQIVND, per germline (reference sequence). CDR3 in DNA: TGTGCCAGTAGTATCTTAGGGTCACAGGGTTCAAACACCGGGGAGCTGTTTTTT. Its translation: CASSILGSQGSNTGELFF. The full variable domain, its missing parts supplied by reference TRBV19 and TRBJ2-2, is DGGITQSPKYLFRKEGQNVTLSCEQNLNHDAMYWYRQDPGQGLRLIYYSQIVNDFQKGDIAEGYSVSREKKESFPLTVTSAQKNPTAFYLCASSILGSQGSNTGELFFGEGSRLTVL.

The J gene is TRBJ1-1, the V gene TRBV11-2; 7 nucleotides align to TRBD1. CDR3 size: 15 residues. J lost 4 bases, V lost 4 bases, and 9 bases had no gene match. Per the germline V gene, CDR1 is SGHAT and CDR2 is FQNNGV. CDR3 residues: CASSSKGQRSTEAFF. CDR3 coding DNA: TGTGCCAGCAGCTCTAAGGGACAGCGGAGCACTGAAGCTTTCTTT.

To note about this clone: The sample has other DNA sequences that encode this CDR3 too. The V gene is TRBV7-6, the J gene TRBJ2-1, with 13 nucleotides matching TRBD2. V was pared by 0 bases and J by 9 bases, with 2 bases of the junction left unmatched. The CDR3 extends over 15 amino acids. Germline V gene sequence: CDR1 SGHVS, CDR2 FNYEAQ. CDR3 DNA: TGTGCCAGCAGCTTAGCCGGGACTAGCGGGATTGAGCAGTTCTTC. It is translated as CASSLAGTSGIEQFF.

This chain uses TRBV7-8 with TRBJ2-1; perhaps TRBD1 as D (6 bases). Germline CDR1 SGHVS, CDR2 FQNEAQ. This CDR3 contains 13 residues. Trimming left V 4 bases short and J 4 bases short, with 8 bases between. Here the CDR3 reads CASSSGEYNEQFF. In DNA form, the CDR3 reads TGTGCCAGCAGCTCAGGGGAATACAATGAGCAGTTCTTC. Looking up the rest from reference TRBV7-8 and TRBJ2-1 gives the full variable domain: GAGVSQSPRYKVAKRGQDVALRCDPISGHVSLFWYQQALGQGPEFLTYFQNEAQLDKSGLPSDRFFAERPEGSVSTLKIQRTQQEDSAVYLCASSSGEYNEQFFGPGTRLTVL.

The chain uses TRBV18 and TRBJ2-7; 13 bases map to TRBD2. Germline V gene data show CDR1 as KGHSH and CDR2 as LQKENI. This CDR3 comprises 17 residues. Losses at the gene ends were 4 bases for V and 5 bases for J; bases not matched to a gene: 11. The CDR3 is CASSQGPGLAGPHEQYF. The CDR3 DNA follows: TGTGCCAGCTCACAGGGACCGGGACTAGCGGGGCCTCACGAGCAGTACTTC.

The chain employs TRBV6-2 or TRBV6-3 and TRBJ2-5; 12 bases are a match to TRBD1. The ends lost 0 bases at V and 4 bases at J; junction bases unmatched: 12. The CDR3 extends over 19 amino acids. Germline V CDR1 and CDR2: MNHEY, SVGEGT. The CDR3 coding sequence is TGTGCCAGCAGTTACTCGAGGCTCCGGGACAGGGGGCAAGGAGAGACCCAGTACTTC. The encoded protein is CASSYSRLRDRGQGETQYF.

The CDR3 region has the DNA TGCGCCAGCAGCTTGATGGACTCTCAGTACGAGCAGTACTTC. Protein sequence: CASSLMDSQYEQYF. The chain combines TRBV5-1 with TRBJ2-7, with TRBD2 as a possible D gene (5 bases). The CDR3 totals 14 residues. Deletions cut 1 base from V and 4 bases from J, with 12 bases between. CDR1 and CDR2 from the germline V gene are SGHRS and YFSETQ.

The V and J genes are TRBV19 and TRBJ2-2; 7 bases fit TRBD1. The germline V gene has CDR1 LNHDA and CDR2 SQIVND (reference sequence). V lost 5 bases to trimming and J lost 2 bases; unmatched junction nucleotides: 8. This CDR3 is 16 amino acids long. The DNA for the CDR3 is TGTGCCAGTAGTGACTACGGGACAGCAAACACCGGGGAGCTGTTTTTT. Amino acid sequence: CASSDYGTANTGELFF. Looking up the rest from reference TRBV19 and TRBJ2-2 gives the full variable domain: DGGITQSPKYLFRKEGQNVTLSCEQNLNHDAMYWYRQDPGQGLRLIYYSQIVNDFQKGDIAEGYSVSREKKESFPLTVTSAQKNPTAFYLCASSDYGTANTGELFFGEGSRLTVL.

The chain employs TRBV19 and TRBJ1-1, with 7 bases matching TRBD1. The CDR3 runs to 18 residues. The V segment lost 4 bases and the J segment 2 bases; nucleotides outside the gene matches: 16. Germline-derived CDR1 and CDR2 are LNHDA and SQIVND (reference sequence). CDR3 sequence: CASSNRTPRQGLNTEAFF. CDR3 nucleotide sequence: TGTGCCAGTAGTAACCGAACCCCTAGACAGGGCTTAAACACTGAAGCTTTCTTT.

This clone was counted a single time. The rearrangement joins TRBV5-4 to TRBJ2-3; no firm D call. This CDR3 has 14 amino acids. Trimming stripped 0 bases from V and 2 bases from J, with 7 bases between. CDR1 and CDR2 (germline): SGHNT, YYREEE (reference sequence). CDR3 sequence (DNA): TGTGCCAGCAGCTTGGTGCAGGACACAGATACGCAGTATTTT. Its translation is CASSLVQDTDTQYF.

The CDR3: CASRGQKQDTQYF. The CDR3 DNA is TGTGCCAGCAGGGGACAGAAGCAAGATACGCAGTATTTT. The chain joins TRBV2 to TRBJ2-3; 7 bases line up with TRBD1. J gave up 5 bases and V 6 bases, and 5 bases lay outside the gene matches. The CDR3 is 13 residues long. Per the germline V gene, CDR1 is SNHLY and CDR2 is FYNNEI.

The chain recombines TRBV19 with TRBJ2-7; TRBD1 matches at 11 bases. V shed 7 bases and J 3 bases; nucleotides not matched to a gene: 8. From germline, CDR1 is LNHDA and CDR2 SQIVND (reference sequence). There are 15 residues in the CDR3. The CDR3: CASNPGTGGSYEQYF. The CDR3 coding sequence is TGTGCCAGTAACCCCGGGACAGGGGGTAGCTACGAGCAGTACTTC. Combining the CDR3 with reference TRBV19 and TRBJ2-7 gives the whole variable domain DGGITQSPKYLFRKEGQNVTLSCEQNLNHDAMYWYRQDPGQGLRLIYYSQIVNDFQKGDIAEGYSVSREKKESFPLTVTSAQKNPTAFYLCASNPGTGGSYEQYFGPGTRLTVT.

CDR3 DNA: TGTGCCAGCAGTTGGGACTCCGCCTACGAGCAGTACTTC. Its translation is CASSWDSAYEQYF. The genes are TRBV6-6 and TRBJ2-7; possible D gene TRBD2, 6 bases. V was trimmed by 4 bases and J by 2 bases, leaving 9 bases between them. The CDR3 has 13 amino acids. Germline-derived CDR1 and CDR2 are MNHNY and SVGAGI (reference sequence).